These 22 T cell receptor beta chains were all obtained from the same sample, sequenced in a study of T cell changes during pregnancy in multiple sclerosis. The method was immunoSEQ multiplex PCR; TCRdb's version includes in-frame clones alone and lacks a portion of them. The sample has roughly 32,000 clones, nearly 90% seen once. This specimen consisted of CD8+ T cells from peripheral blood mononuclear cells, obtained in the third trimester of pregnancy. These receptors were obtained from a female donor with multiple sclerosis, enrolled in a pregnancy study.

This sequence joins TRBV6-5 and TRBJ1-3; D unresolved. Trimming removed 0 bases at V and 6 bases at J, with 12 bases between. Germline-derived CDR1 and CDR2 are MNHEY and SVGAGI. This CDR3 is 15 amino acids long. In DNA form, the CDR3 reads TGTGCCAGCAGTTACTCGGTCCCTGGGCCAAACACCATATATTTT. It is translated as CASSYSVPGPNTIYF.

V gene TRBV14 combines with J gene TRBJ2-5, with 7 bases fitting TRBD1. Germline V lookup: CDR1 SGHDN, CDR2 FVKESK. The V gene end was trimmed by 2 bases and the J gene end by 3 bases; junction bases not matched to a gene: 6. The CDR3 has 15 residues. In DNA form, the CDR3 reads TGTGCCAGCAGCCAACCCCTGACAGGGAAAGAGACCCAGTACTTC. Translation gives CASSQPLTGKETQYF. The whole variable domain, remainder taken from reference TRBV14 and TRBJ2-5, is EAGVTQFPSHSVIEKGQTVTLRCDPISGHDNLYWYRRVMGKEIKFLLHFVKESKQDESGMPNNRFLAERTGGTYSTLKVQPAELEDSGVYFCASSQPLTGKETQYFGPGTRLLVL.

This clone has a handful of counts. The chain links TRBV6-6 to TRBJ2-7; D gene unclear. Germline assignment: CDR1 MNHNY and CDR2 SVGAGI (reference sequence). CDR3 length equals 13 residues. V was trimmed by 2 bases and J by 3 bases, leaving 8 bases between them. The CDR3 here is CASSYVRSYEQYF. CDR3 in DNA: TGTGCCAGCAGTTACGTCCGGAGCTACGAGCAGTACTTC.

The rearrangement joins TRBV28 to TRBJ1-2, with TRBD1 matching 12 bases. CDR3 length: 15 residues. The V gene end was trimmed by 3 bases and the J gene end by 8 bases; junction bases not matched to a gene: 7. Germline CDR1 is MDHEN and CDR2 is SYDVKM. CDR3 sequence (DNA): TGTGCCAGCAGTTTGGGACAGGGGGCTGGGGAAGGCTACACCTTC. This codes for CASSLGQGAGEGYTF.

The gene calls are TRBV9 and TRBJ2-3; D is possibly TRBD2 (6 bases). Per the germline V gene, CDR1 is SGDLS and CDR2 is YYNGEE. This CDR3 comprises 14 residues. V lost 0 bases, J lost 6 bases, and 11 bases lay in between. As DNA, the CDR3 is TGTGCCAGCAGCGTAGGTGCGGGGCGGGATACGCAGTATTTT. Residues: CASSVGAGRDTQYF.

CDR3 residues: CASSEAVQGASYEQYF. CDR3 nucleotide sequence: TGTGCCAGCAGTGAAGCGGTACAGGGGGCTTCCTACGAGCAGTACTTC. The V call is TRBV6-1, the J call TRBJ2-7, with TRBD1 matching over 9 bases. V was pared by 0 bases and J by 1 base, with 4 bases of the junction left unmatched. This CDR3 has 16 amino acids. The germline gives CDR1 MNHNS, CDR2 SASEGT.

This clone was observed a single time. The chain's CDR3 is CASSEGGSYNEQFF. The CDR3 DNA sequence: TGTGCCAGCAGTGAGGGGGGCTCCTACAATGAGCAGTTCTTC. The chain couples TRBV2 to TRBJ2-1; maybe TRBD2 (6 bases). Trimming took 3 bases from V and 0 from J, leaving 6 bases between them. CDR1 SNHLY and CDR2 FYNNEI come from the germline V gene. The CDR3 runs to 14 residues.

The V and J genes are TRBV9 and TRBJ1-2, with TRBD1 identical over 9 bases. After removal of 3 bases from V and 8 bases from J, the junction contained 5 bases not matched to a gene. CDR1 and CDR2 (germline): SGDLS, YYNGEE. The CDR3 is made up of 13 amino acids. DNA for the CDR3: TGTGCCAGCAGCGGGACAGGGGCAAGGGGCTACACCTTC. Residues: CASSGTGARGYTF.

This sequence joins TRBV6-1 and TRBJ1-4; D unclear. CDR3 length: 16 amino acids. Trimming pared 1 base from V and 8 bases from J, leaving 17 bases between. The germline CDR1 and CDR2 sequences are MNHNS and SASEGT. In nucleotides, the CDR3 is TGTGCCAGCAGTGAAGGGTCGAGAGGAAGAAACGAAAAACTGTTTTTT. Translation gives CASSEGSRGRNEKLFF.

CDR3 bases: TGTGCCAGCAGTGAATCGGGCAGGGAACGGGAGACCCAGTACTTC. Translating gives CASSESGRERETQYF. This chain joins TRBV25-1 and TRBJ2-5, with D possibly being TRBD1 (5 bases). Germline CDR1 reads MGHDK; CDR2 reads SYGVNS. This CDR3 spans 15 amino acids. The ends were cut back, 1 base at V and 5 bases at J, with 14 bases in the middle. The complete variable domain, with remaining parts taken from reference TRBV25-1 and TRBJ2-5, reads EADIYQTPRYLVIGTGKKITLECSQTMGHDKMYWYQQDPGMELHLIHYSYGVNSTEKGDLSSESTVSRIRTEHFPLTLESARPSHTSQYLCASSESGRERETQYFGPGTRLLVL.

The gene calls are TRBV6-6 and TRBJ2-3; 11 bases fit TRBD2. CDR1 and CDR2 from the germline V gene are MNHNY and SVGAGI (reference sequence). V gave up 5 bases and J gave up 1 base; unmatched junction bases: 2. This CDR3 is built from 15 residues. Here the CDR3 DNA reads TGTGCCAGCAGTCCGGGACTAGCGGGCACAGATACGCAGTATTTT. Translation gives CASSPGLAGTDTQYF.

The chain employs TRBV6-1 and TRBJ1-5; 7 positions match TRBD1. The trim removed 6 bases at V and 0 bases at J, leaving 5 bases unmatched. Germline CDR1 and CDR2: MNHNS and SASEGT. This CDR3 contains 15 residues. The CDR3 loop is CASSWTGDSNQPQHF. In DNA, the CDR3 is TGTGCCAGCAGCTGGACAGGAGATAGCAATCAGCCCCAGCATTTT.

V is TRBV15 and J is TRBJ2-1; TRBD2 agrees at 9 bases. The CDR3 covers 15 residues. V lost 1 base to trimming and J lost 9 bases; unmatched junction nucleotides: 7. CDR1 and CDR2 from the germline V gene are LNHNV and YYDKDF (reference sequence). CDR3 nucleotide sequence: TGTGCCACCAGCAGAGGAGGTAGCGGGAGTGGTGAGCAGTTCTTC. This encodes CATSRGGSGSGEQFF.

This clone was detected many times. The chain links TRBV29-1 to TRBJ1-1; 10 bases are a match to TRBD1. Per germline, CDR1 SQVTM and CDR2 ANQGSEA. CDR3 length: 13 residues. V lost 8 bases and J lost 1; bases outside the gene matches: 4. CDR3 DNA sequence: TGCAGCTCAGGGACAGGGGCGAACACTGAAGCTTTCTTT. It yields the protein CSSGTGANTEAFF.

The sample holds one count of this clone. This chain joins TRBV9 and TRBJ2-5; weak D call: TRBD2 (5 bases). Germline assignment: CDR1 SGDLS and CDR2 YYNGEE. The CDR3 extends over 11 amino acids. Trimming removed 7 bases from V and 9 bases from J, with 13 bases in between. The CDR3 DNA reads as TGTGCCAGCGCCTCGGAGGTGGCCCAGTACTTC. Protein sequence: CASASEVAQYF. Supplemented by reference TRBV9 and TRBJ2-5, the full variable domain reads DSGVTQTPKHLITATGQRVTLRCSPRSGDLSVYWYQQSLDQGLQFLIQYYNGEERAKGNILERFSAQQFPDLHSELNLSSLELGDSALYFCASASEVAQYFGPGTRLLVL.

This clone was counted between two and nine times. V gene TRBV5-1 combines with J gene TRBJ2-3, with unresolved D. The CDR3 length is 13 residues. V lost 3 bases, J lost 4 bases, and 9 bases lay in between. Germline CDR1 is SGHRS and CDR2 is YFSETQ. CDR3 sequence (DNA): TGCGCCAGCAGCTCGACAATGGCAGATACGCAGTATTTT. Translating gives CASSSTMADTQYF.

The chain is built from TRBV10-3 and TRBJ1-2; D is ambiguous. This CDR3 contains 12 residues. With 2 bases removed from V and 2 bases from J, the gap between germline ends came to 3 bases. Germline V CDR1 and CDR2: ENHRY, SYGVKD. CDR3 nucleotide sequence: TGTGCCATCAGTGAGCCGAACTATGGCTACACCTTC. This codes for CAISEPNYGYTF.

This rearrangement joins TRBV7-9 to TRBJ1-3; 7 bases align to TRBD1. Germline assignment: CDR1 SEHNR and CDR2 FQNEAQ (reference sequence). The CDR3 runs to 14 residues. Trimming at V came to 9 bases and at J to 5 bases, leaving 10 bases not matched to a gene. The CDR3 DNA follows: TGTGCCAGTTATGAACAGGGGTTGCGAAACACCATATATTTT. Translated, it gives CASYEQGLRNTIYF.

To note about this clone: This CDR3 is also generated by other DNA sequences in the sample. The J gene is TRBJ2-7, the V gene TRBV7-8; D is ambiguous. Trimming shortened V by 6 bases and J by 2 bases, and 11 bases separated the two germline ends. Per germline, CDR1 SGHVS and CDR2 FQNEAQ. This CDR3 has 13 amino acids. CDR3 sequence (DNA): TGTGCCAGCAGTGGCAGTGGAGCCTACGAGCAGTACTTC. Amino acids: CASSGSGAYEQYF.

V usage is TRBV18 and J usage is TRBJ2-7; 15 bases line up with TRBD2. The CDR3 consists of 17 residues. Germline V CDR1 and CDR2: KGHSH, LQKENI. J gave up 3 bases and V 6 bases, and 9 bases lay outside the gene matches. The CDR3 region is CASSPGLAGGDVYEQYF. In DNA form, the CDR3 reads TGTGCCAGCTCCCCCGGACTAGCGGGAGGGGACGTCTACGAGCAGTACTTC.

This chain links TRBV27 with TRBJ2-7, with a tentative D call TRBD2 (5 bases). V lost 8 bases and J lost 1, with 12 bases in between. Germline CDR1 and CDR2: MNHEY and SMNVEV (reference sequence). This CDR3 spans 13 amino acids. Here the CDR3 reads CASRAGTSYEQYF. The CDR3 nucleotides read TGTGCCAGCCGCGCGGGTACGTCCTACGAGCAGTACTTC.

The chain is built from TRBV7-3 and TRBJ2-2; TRBD1 is a possible D gene (5 bases). CDR1 and CDR2 (germline): SGHTA, FQGTGA. Deletions cut 1 base from V and 6 bases from J, with 15 bases between. The CDR3 contains 16 residues. CDR3 loop: CASSLMVSGIPGELFF. The CDR3 DNA follows: TGTGCCAGCAGCTTAATGGTTTCAGGGATACCCGGGGAGCTGTTTTTT. The full variable domain, its missing parts supplied by reference TRBV7-3 and TRBJ2-2, is GAGVSQTPSNKVTEKGKYVELRCDPISGHTALYWYRQSLGQGPEFLIYFQGTGAADDSGLPNDRFFAVRPEGSVSTLKIQRTERGDSAVYLCASSLMVSGIPGELFFGEGSRLTVL.